This T cell receptor (beta chain) was recovered during a study of T cell clonotyping in hematopoietic cell transplantation. This table comes from immunoSEQ multiplex PCR, and its TCRdb copy is limited to in-frame clones, with some not included. This table has some 10,000 clones, about 88% appearing once. The germline CDR1 and CDR2 sequences are MGHRA and YSYEKL. The CDR3 consists of 16 residues. Trimming left V 4 bases short and J 0 bases short, with 13 bases between. The receptor's source is a female patient aged 60 or older who had an allogeneic stem cell transplant from an unrelated donor, so the T cells may come from the graft donor. Some clones in this sample may be carry-over from other donors' samples. The sequencing here drew on PBMCs, taken 100 days after allogeneic stem cell transplant. V and J are TRBV4-1 and TRBJ2-1, with no clear D. This chain's CDR3 is CASSPRAPSSYNEQFF. The DNA for the CDR3 is TGCGCCAGCAGCCCCCGGGCTCCTAGCTCCTACAATGAGCAGTTCTTC.